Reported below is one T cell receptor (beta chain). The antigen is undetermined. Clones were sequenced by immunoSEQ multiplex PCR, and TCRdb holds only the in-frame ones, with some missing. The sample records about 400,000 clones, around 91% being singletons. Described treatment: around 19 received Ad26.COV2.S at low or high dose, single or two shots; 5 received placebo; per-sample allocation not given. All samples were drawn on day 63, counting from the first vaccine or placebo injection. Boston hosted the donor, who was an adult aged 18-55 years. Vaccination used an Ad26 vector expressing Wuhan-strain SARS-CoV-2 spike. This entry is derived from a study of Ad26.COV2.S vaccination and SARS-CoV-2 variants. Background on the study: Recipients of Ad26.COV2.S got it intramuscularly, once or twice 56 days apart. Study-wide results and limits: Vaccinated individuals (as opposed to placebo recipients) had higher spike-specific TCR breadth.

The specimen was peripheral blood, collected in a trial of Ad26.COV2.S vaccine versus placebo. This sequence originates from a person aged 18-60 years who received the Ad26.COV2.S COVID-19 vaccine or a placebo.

CDR3 nucleotides: TGTGCCAGCAGTCGTAGCGGGAGGTCGGGCGAGCAGTACTTC. Protein product: CASSRSGRSGEQYF. This chain uses TRBV27 with TRBJ2-7, with 10 bases lining up with TRBD2. CDR1 and CDR2 from the germline V gene are MNHEY and SMNVEV (reference sequence). The CDR3 has 14 amino acids. V was pared by 5 bases and J by 6 bases, with 7 bases of the junction left unmatched.